The 27 T cell receptor beta chains given below trace back to one sample, sequenced in a study of brain T cells in children with intractable seizures. TCRdb keeps only in-frame clones here, not all; method: immunoSEQ multiplex PCR. This table holds about 64,000 clones, roughly 95% found once. The material was peripheral blood, obtained at surgery. Receptors were obtained from a boy in the first two years of life with focal cortical dysplasia and intractable seizures.

V gene TRBV6-5 combines with J gene TRBJ1-4; possible D gene TRBD1, 5 bases. CDR1 is MNHEY, CDR2 SVGAGI, per germline. The CDR3 loop spans 14 amino acids. Trimming removed 2 bases from V and 8 bases from J, with 12 bases in between. The CDR3 protein is CASSYGGVREKLFF. The CDR3 DNA sequence: TGTGCCAGCAGTTACGGGGGGGTACGGGAAAAACTGTTTTTT.

V gene TRBV5-1 combines with J gene TRBJ1-4, with D possibly being TRBD1 (5 bases). The CDR3 consists of 14 residues. Trimming took 2 bases from V and 3 from J, leaving 8 bases between them. Germline lookup yields CDR1 SGHRS and CDR2 YFSETQ. The CDR3 spells CASSFDRSNEKLFF. CDR3 DNA: TGCGCCAGCAGCTTCGACAGATCTAATGAAAAACTGTTTTTT.

V and J are TRBV7-2 and TRBJ2-7, with 9 nucleotides matching TRBD1. CDR1 is SGHTA, CDR2 FQGNSA, per germline. V trimming: 5 bases; J trimming: 3 bases; junction bases outside the gene matches: 2. This CDR3 has 13 amino acids. The CDR3 DNA is TGTGCCAGCAGCCGGGACAGGGACTACGAGCAGTACTTC. It codes for CASSRDRDYEQYF.

The chain combines TRBV12-3 or TRBV12-4 with TRBJ1-2; D unclear. V shed 5 bases and J shed 6 bases, with 10 bases lying between them. CDR3 length equals 12 residues. Here the CDR3 reads CASSPGPDGYTF. Here the CDR3 DNA reads TGTGCCAGCAGTCCAGGACCGGATGGCTACACCTTC.

The chain links TRBV4-3 to TRBJ2-1, with TRBD1 matching 9 bases. Germline CDR1 reads LGHNA; CDR2 reads YSLEER. The CDR3 extends over 18 amino acids. Germline trimming cut 5 bases from V and 9 bases from J; bases unmatched to any gene: 20. The CDR3 here is CASSEYRTGEGPLGEQFF. The CDR3 coding sequence is TGCGCCAGCAGCGAATATAGGACAGGGGAAGGACCTTTGGGTGAGCAGTTCTTC.

This sequence joins TRBV12-3 or TRBV12-4 and TRBJ2-5, with D possibly TRBD2 on 5 matching bases. The length of the CDR3 is 13 residues. Trimming cost V 2 bases and J 2 bases, with 6 bases left between them. In DNA, the CDR3 is TGTGCCAGCAGTTTATGGAGGCAAGAGACCCAGTACTTC. It encodes CASSLWRQETQYF.

The gene calls are TRBV11-2 and TRBJ2-2; 16 positions match TRBD2. CDR3 length equals 17 residues. Unmatched junction bases numbered 7, after V lost 5 bases and J lost 7 bases. The V gene's germline CDR1 is SGHAT and CDR2 FQNNGV. The CDR3 reads CASSPGTSGRAGGELFF. CDR3 coding DNA: TGTGCCAGCAGCCCCGGGACTAGCGGGAGGGCGGGCGGGGAGCTGTTTTTT. The full variable domain, in which reference TRBV11-2 and TRBJ2-2 provide the parts outside the CDR3, is EAGVAQSPRYKIIEKRQSVAFWCNPISGHATLYWYQQILGQGPKLLIQFQNNGVVDDSQLPKDRFSAERLKGVDSTLKIQPAKLEDSAVYLCASSPGTSGRAGGELFFGEGSRLTVL.

This clone was detected only once. The chain joins TRBV3-1 (or the pseudogene TRBV3-2) to TRBJ2-3; 9 bases are a match to TRBD2. The germline gives CDR1 LGHDT, CDR2 YNNKEL (reference sequence). Trimming at V came to 1 base and at J to 0 bases, leaving 11 bases not matched to a gene. The length of the CDR3 is 19 residues. The CDR3 DNA reads TGTGCCAGCAGCCAAGGAGGGAGCGGGGGGTCCGCTAGCACAGATACGCAGTATTTT. Translation gives CASSQGGSGGSASTDTQYF.

The genes are TRBV7-9 and TRBJ2-5, with a tentative D call TRBD2 (6 bases). Germline values: CDR1 SEHNR, CDR2 FQNEAQ (reference sequence). V lost 2 bases and J lost 4, with 17 bases in between. The CDR3 contains 16 residues. Here the CDR3 reads CASSLSRREFGETQYF. DNA of the CDR3: TGTGCCAGCAGCTTAAGCCGACGGGAGTTCGGAGAGACCCAGTACTTC.

This clone was detected only once. This chain uses TRBV5-1 with TRBJ2-5, with D unclear. Gene TRBJ2-7 matches the end of the DNA better, so the J call may be wrong. The germline CDR1 and CDR2 sequences are SGHRS and YFSETQ. There are 13 residues in the CDR3. The CDR3 here is CASSLKASYEQYF. The CDR3 DNA follows: TGCGCCAGCAGCTTGAAGGCCAGCTACGAGCAGTACTTC.

The rearrangement links TRBV5-1 to TRBJ2-3; D remains unclear. V was trimmed by 0 bases and J by 2 bases, leaving 7 bases between them. Germline CDR1 SGHRS, CDR2 YFSETQ. This CDR3 is built from 14 residues. The CDR3 is CASSLGVDTDTQYF. The CDR3 DNA is TGCGCCAGCAGCTTGGGGGTCGACACAGATACGCAGTATTTT.

This CDR3 is CASSRRMAGNTIYF. The DNA for the CDR3 is TGTGCCAGCAGCCGACGGATGGCCGGAAACACCATATATTTT. The J gene is TRBJ1-3, the V gene TRBV3-1 (or the pseudogene TRBV3-2); D not certain. The CDR3 totals 14 residues. V lost 4 bases to trimming and J lost 4 bases, with 11 bases between them. Germline V gene data show CDR1 as LGHDT and CDR2 as YNNKEL (reference sequence).

This clone was counted only a few times. The J gene is TRBJ2-7, the V gene TRBV27, with D tentatively TRBD1 (6 bases). Germline assignment: CDR1 MNHEY and CDR2 SMNVEV (reference sequence). V lost 5 bases and J lost 0, with 17 bases in between. This CDR3 spans 16 amino acids. CDR3 coding DNA: TGTGCCAGCAGTCCTCAGGCCGACAGGTCCTCCTACGAGCAGTACTTC. Its protein is CASSPQADRSSYEQYF.

CDR3 DNA: TGTGCCAGTAGTATCTTAACAGGGGGGGGCTATGGCTACACCTTC. It translates to CASSILTGGGYGYTF. The chain uses TRBV19 and TRBJ1-2; 8 bases fit TRBD1. V gave up 3 bases and J gave up 4 bases; unmatched junction bases: 7. This CDR3 is 15 amino acids long. CDR1 and CDR2 from the germline V gene are LNHDA and SQIVND (reference sequence).

The CDR3 loop is CASSVGTSDYEQYF. CDR3 in DNA: TGTGCCAGCAGCGTCGGGACTAGCGACTACGAGCAGTACTTC. The chain joins TRBV9 to TRBJ2-7; 10 bases fit TRBD2. Germline CDR1 reads SGDLS; CDR2 reads YYNGEE. The V gene end was trimmed by 2 bases and the J gene end by 3 bases; junction bases not matched to a gene: 2. The CDR3 has 14 residues. The variable domain in full, completed from reference TRBV9 and TRBJ2-7, reads DSGVTQTPKHLITATGQRVTLRCSPRSGDLSVYWYQQSLDQGLQFLIQYYNGEERAKGNILERFSAQQFPDLHSELNLSSLELGDSALYFCASSVGTSDYEQYFGPGTRLTVT.

The chain carries TRBV5-4 and TRBJ2-3; D possibly uses TRBD1 or TRBD2 (5 bases each). This CDR3 contains 15 residues. Germline V gene sequence: CDR1 SGHNT, CDR2 YYREEE (reference sequence). Trimming cost V 4 bases and J 3 bases, with 15 bases left between them. This chain's CDR3 is CASSPPGPVTDTQYF. The DNA for the CDR3 is TGTGCCAGCAGCCCTCCGGGACCCGTTACAGATACGCAGTATTTT.

The chain joins TRBV28 to TRBJ2-7; 10 bases match TRBD2. Germline CDR1 and CDR2: MDHEN and SYDVKM. With 3 bases clipped from V and 6 bases from J, the junction kept 5 bases outside the gene matches. CDR3 length: 14 amino acids. In DNA, the CDR3 is TGTGCCAGCAGTTTGGGGCTAGCGGGAGTCGAGCAGTACTTC. It translates to CASSLGLAGVEQYF.

This clone has only one observation. This sequence joins TRBV2 and TRBJ2-3; D is unclear. The germline CDR1 and CDR2 sequences are SNHLY and FYNNEI. This CDR3 comprises 14 residues. Trimming shortened V by 8 bases and J by 0 bases, and 12 bases separated the two germline ends. The CDR3: CASGLGRSTDTQYF. Here the CDR3 DNA reads TGTGCCAGCGGCCTTGGGCGTAGCACAGATACGCAGTATTTT. The full variable domain, with the rest looked up from reference TRBV2 and TRBJ2-3, is EPEVTQTPSHQVTQMGQEVILRCVPISNHLYFYWYRQILGQKVEFLVSFYNNEISEKSEIFDDQFSVERPDGSNFTLKIRSTKLEDSAMYFCASGLGRSTDTQYFGPGTRLTVL.

The chain employs TRBV27 and TRBJ2-7; 10 bases fit TRBD1. This CDR3 is 15 amino acids long. The junction had 5 bases not matched to a gene; V was cut back by 3 bases and J by 3 bases. Germline loops: CDR1 MNHEY, CDR2 SMNVEV (reference sequence). The DNA of the CDR3 is TGTGCCAGCAGTTTTGGGACAGGGGCATTCTACGAGCAGTACTTC. The encoded protein is CASSFGTGAFYEQYF.

The chain employs TRBV7-2 and TRBJ1-4, with TRBD1 matching 9 bases. J was trimmed by 2 bases and V by 5 bases; bases with no gene match: 6. The CDR3 totals 16 residues. Per germline, CDR1 SGHTA and CDR2 FQGNSA. CDR3 sequence (DNA): TGTGCCAGCAGCAGGGACAGGGCCACGACTAATGAAAAACTGTTTTTT. This codes for CASSRDRATTNEKLFF.

V is TRBV15 and J is TRBJ2-1, with 7 bases that match TRBD2. The CDR3 totals 15 residues. Germline lookup yields CDR1 LNHNV and CDR2 YYDKDF (reference sequence). J was trimmed by 7 bases and V by 0 bases; bases with no gene match: 6. Here the CDR3 reads CATSRDRTSANEQFF. The CDR3, as DNA: TGTGCCACCAGCAGAGATCGGACTAGTGCGAATGAGCAGTTCTTC.

The chain recombines TRBV28 with TRBJ1-3; unclear D gene. This CDR3 comprises 15 residues. From germline, CDR1 is MDHEN and CDR2 SYDVKM. V was cut by 2 bases and J by 3 bases, with 11 bases left in between. CDR3 residues: CASSLRALGGNTIYF. In nucleotides, the CDR3 is TGTGCCAGCAGTTTAAGGGCCCTGGGTGGAAACACCATATATTTT.

This chain connects TRBV28 to TRBJ2-7; 9 bases match TRBD2. J was trimmed by 2 bases and V by 3 bases; bases with no gene match: 5. The CDR3 sequence is 15 residues long. Germline CDR1 MDHEN, CDR2 SYDVKM. CDR3 sequence: CASSFRLADAYEQYF. CDR3 nucleotides: TGTGCCAGCAGTTTCCGACTAGCGGACGCCTACGAGCAGTACTTC.

This clone was seen a single time. The genes are TRBV2 and TRBJ1-2; D perhaps matches TRBD1 (6 bases). CDR3 length: 14 residues. The V end lost 2 bases, the J end lost 4 bases, and 11 bases lay between the germline ends. CDR1 is SNHLY, CDR2 FYNNEI, per germline. The CDR3 coding sequence is TGTGCCAGCAGTGAACGGGGGCACGGCTATGGCTACACCTTC. It yields the protein CASSERGHGYGYTF.

This chain links TRBV29-1 with TRBJ1-4, with 7 bases lining up with TRBD1. The V and J ends lost 6 bases and 4 bases, in that order; junction bases with no gene match: 11. The CDR3 is 15 residues long. The germline CDR1 and CDR2 sequences are SQVTM and ANQGSEA. For the CDR3, the DNA is TGCAGCGTGTCGCCGCCCGGGACAGTTAATGAAAAACTGTTTTTT. It codes for CSVSPPGTVNEKLFF.

This clone has only a few counts. The J gene is TRBJ1-1, the V gene TRBV7-9, with no clear D. Germline-derived CDR1 and CDR2 are SEHNR and FQNEAQ (reference sequence). V shed 8 bases and J shed 4 bases, with 11 bases lying between them. The CDR3 has 12 amino acids. CDR3 sequence reads: CASSRVGTEAFF. The CDR3 DNA sequence: TGTGCCAGCTCTCGAGTAGGCACTGAAGCTTTCTTT. The full variable domain, with the rest looked up from reference TRBV7-9 and TRBJ1-1, is DTGVSQNPRHKITKRGQNVTFRCDPISEHNRLYWYRQTLGQGPEFLTYFQNEAQLEKSRLLSDRFSAERPKGSFSTLEIQRTEQGDSAMYLCASSRVGTEAFFGQGTRLTVV.

This chain joins TRBV28 and TRBJ2-7; unclear D gene. The CDR3 loop spans 13 amino acids. Deletions cut 6 bases from V and 9 bases from J, with 18 bases between. The germline gives CDR1 MDHEN, CDR2 SYDVKM. For the CDR3, the DNA is TGTGCCAGCAGACCTGTCCCCACCACCGTGCAGTACTTC. It codes for CASRPVPTTVQYF.